This section outlines one T cell receptor (beta chain) sequence together with its context. This specimen comes from a study of blood T cell repertoires in COVID-19. TCRdb keeps only in-frame clones here, not all; method: immunoSEQ multiplex PCR. Among over 35,000 clones, approximately 87% were seen once, and the ten largest hold around 3.7%. V gave up 1 base and J gave up 1 base, with 7 bases separating them. Germline V lookup: CDR1 KGHDR, CDR2 SFDVKD. This CDR3 has 16 amino acids. What was sequenced was peripheral blood. The clonotype was recovered from a man between 35 and 55 years old with COVID-19, enrolled during active disease. The V call is TRBV24-1, the J call TRBJ2-6; D is perhaps TRBD2 (5 bases). For the CDR3, the DNA is TGTGCCACCAGTGATTTCTCGGGGTCTGGGGCCAACGTCCTGACTTTC. It translates to CATSDFSGSGANVLTF.